The 10 T cell receptor beta chains reported below all come from one sample, sequenced in a study of T cell repertoires in cytomegalovirus infection. Their antigens remain unidentified. TCRdb re-derived calls from the reads in MiXCR, one entry per CDR3 protein. Of 750,000 to 900,000 distinct CDR3 sequences listed, 25% to 30% are singletons. The specimen was cultured CD8+ T cells from PBMCs, collected from culture after CMV antigen stimulation. Source of these receptors: a human donor in good health (CMV status not recorded). Some clones in this sample may be carry-over from other donors' samples.

V is TRBV4-2 and J is TRBJ2-3; 11 nucleotides agree with TRBD2. The CDR3 length is 18 residues. Trimming at V came to 0 bases and at J to 6 bases, leaving 11 bases not matched to a gene. Germline V lookup: CDR1 LGHNA, CDR2 YNFKEQ. In DNA, the CDR3 is TGTGCCAGCAGCCAAGATCTGGTAGCGGGGGGGCCCGGGGATACGCAGTATTTT. Translating gives CASSQDLVAGGPGDTQYF.

V and J are TRBV24-1 and TRBJ2-2; D uncertain. V was trimmed by 6 bases and J by 7 bases, leaving 8 bases between them. CDR1 and CDR2 (germline): KGHDR, SFDVKD. The CDR3 is 12 residues long. CDR3 sequence: CATSQDSGELFF. In DNA form, the CDR3 reads TGTGCCACCAGTCAAGATAGCGGGGAGCTGTTTTTT.

The chain joins TRBV28 to TRBJ2-2, with 8 bases fitting TRBD1. V lost 0 bases to trimming and J lost 3 bases; unmatched junction nucleotides: 3. CDR3 length equals 16 residues. Germline V gives CDR1 MDHEN, CDR2 SYDVKM. CDR3 protein: CASSLWAGGDTGELFF. The CDR3 DNA follows: TGTGCCAGCAGTTTATGGGCAGGGGGCGACACCGGGGAGCTGTTTTTT. The full variable domain, completed using reference TRBV28 and TRBJ2-2, is DVKVTQSSRYLVKRTGEKVFLECVQDMDHENMFWYRQDPGLGLRLIYFSYDVKMKEKGDIPEGYSVSREKKERFSLILESASTNQTSMYLCASSLWAGGDTGELFFGEGSRLTVL.

The chain combines TRBV6-2 or TRBV6-3 with TRBJ1-5; 8 bases align to TRBD1. Per the germline V gene, CDR1 is MNHEY and CDR2 is SVGEGT. Losses at the gene ends were 0 bases for V and 5 bases for J; bases not matched to a gene: 6. CDR3 size: 16 residues. The CDR3 nucleotides are TGTGCCAGCAGTTACTCGGACAGGGAGTTTGATCAGCCCCAGCATTTT. The encoded protein is CASSYSDREFDQPQHF.

This clonotype was counted only a few times. V and J are TRBV25-1 and TRBJ1-1; D might be TRBD1 (5 bases). This CDR3 contains 14 residues. Looked up from germline, CDR1 is MGHDK and CDR2 is SYGVNS. The ends were cut back, 1 base at V and 8 bases at J, with 14 bases in the middle. Written as DNA, the CDR3 is TGTGCCAGCAGTGAATTTGGGACCCGGGACGAAGCTTTCTTT. Its translation: CASSEFGTRDEAFF.

The chain couples TRBV15 to TRBJ1-1; 8 bases align to TRBD1. Germline CDR1 reads LNHNV; CDR2 reads YYDKDF (reference sequence). The CDR3 totals 12 residues. The J segment lost 11 bases and the V segment lost 4 bases, leaving 6 bases of the junction unmatched. CDR3 DNA: TGTGCCACCAGCACCGGACAGGGTAGCGCTTTCTTT. This gives the protein CATSTGQGSAFF. The full variable domain, completed using reference TRBV15 and TRBJ1-1, is DAMVIQNPRYQVTQFGKPVTLSCSQTLNHNVMYWYQQKSSQAPKLLFHYYDKDFNNEADTPDNFQSRRPNTSFCFLDIRSPGLGDTAMYLCATSTGQGSAFFGQGTRLTVV.

The rearrangement uses TRBV4-3 and TRBJ2-2, with D perhaps TRBD1 (6 bases). CDR3 length: 16 residues. Trimming pared 4 bases from V and 0 bases from J, leaving 12 bases between. Looked up from germline, CDR1 is LGHNA and CDR2 is YSLEER. CDR3 DNA: TGCGCCAGCAGCCCCAGGGGACCGACGAACACCGGGGAGCTGTTTTTT. Translation: CASSPRGPTNTGELFF.

Notes on this clonotype: A much larger clone differs from this one at a single base, so this may be a read error. This sequence joins TRBV13 and TRBJ1-2; perhaps TRBD1 as D (5 bases). The ends were cut back, 4 bases at V and 3 bases at J, with 9 bases in the middle. CDR3 size: 13 residues. Germline V CDR1 and CDR2: PRHDT, FYEKMQ (reference sequence). In nucleotides, the CDR3 is TGTGCCAGCAGCTCGGGCAGGGACTATGGCTACACCTTC. It yields the protein CASSSGRDYGYTF.

Here the CDR3 reads CASPSVGELFF. CDR3 nucleotide sequence: TGTGCCAGCCCCAGTGTCGGGGAGCTGTTTTTT. This chain connects TRBV11-2 to TRBJ2-2; no clear D gene. The V end lost 8 bases, the J end lost 7 bases, and 8 bases lay between the germline ends. The CDR3 totals 11 residues. Germline CDR1 reads SGHAT; CDR2 reads FQNNGV. The full variable domain, its missing parts supplied by reference TRBV11-2 and TRBJ2-2, is EAGVAQSPRYKIIEKRQSVAFWCNPISGHATLYWYQQILGQGPKLLIQFQNNGVVDDSQLPKDRFSAERLKGVDSTLKIQPAKLEDSAVYLCASPSVGELFFGEGSRLTVL.

This clonotype was counted at least ten times. The chain is built from TRBV19 and TRBJ2-1, with D maybe TRBD1 (6 bases). CDR1 LNHDA and CDR2 SQIVND come from the germline V gene (reference sequence). V lost 0 bases, J lost 1 base, and 10 bases lay in between. The length of the CDR3 is 16 residues. CDR3 protein: CASSIDPDRSYNEQFF. For the CDR3, the DNA is TGTGCCAGTAGTATAGATCCAGACAGGTCCTACAATGAGCAGTTCTTC.